The clone carrying this TCR beta chain was seen at least ten times. One entry per CDR3 protein results from TCRdb running MiXCR on the 5' RACE reads. Among roughly 30,000 distinct CDR3 sequences, under 12% were seen once, and the ten largest hold 12%. The data are from a study of T cells after yellow fever vaccination. The CDR3 consists of 13 residues. Germline V lookup: CDR1 KGHSH, CDR2 LQKENI. V lost 6 bases to trimming and J lost 2 bases, with 10 bases between them. Findings and limits, study-wide: Contaminants from the bulk population, in the form of abundant clonotypes, could be found in FACS-sorted repertoires. Weaker, the secondary response peaked sooner, at day 5 versus 15.

Specimen: PBMCs, either bulk or a sorted T-cell subset (CD4+, CD8+, memory, or dextramer-sorted; not recorded which), collected roughly 15 days after the first yellow fever vaccination. The clonotype originates from a man aged 18 to 35 who received the YFV17D yellow fever vaccine. The gene calls are TRBV18 and TRBJ1-1; D unclear. CDR3 sequence reads: CASSDGENTEAFF. CDR3 nucleotide sequence: TGTGCCAGCTCGGACGGGGAAAACACTGAAGCTTTCTTT.